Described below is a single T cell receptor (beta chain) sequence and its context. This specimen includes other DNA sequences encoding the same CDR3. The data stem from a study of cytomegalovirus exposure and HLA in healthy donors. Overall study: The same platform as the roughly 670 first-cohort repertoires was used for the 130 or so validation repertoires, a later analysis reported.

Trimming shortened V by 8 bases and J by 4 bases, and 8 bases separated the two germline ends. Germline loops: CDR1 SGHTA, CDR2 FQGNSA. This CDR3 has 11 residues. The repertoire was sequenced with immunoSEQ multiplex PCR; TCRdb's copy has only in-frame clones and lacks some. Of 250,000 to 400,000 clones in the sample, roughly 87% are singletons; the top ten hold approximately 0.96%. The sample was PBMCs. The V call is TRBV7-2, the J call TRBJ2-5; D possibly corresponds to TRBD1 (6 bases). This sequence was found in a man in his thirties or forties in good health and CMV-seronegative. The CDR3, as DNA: TGTGCCAGCCGCAGGGGAGAGACCCAGTACTTC. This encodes CASRRGETQYF.